A single sample gave rise to the 19 T cell receptor beta chains below, sequenced in a study of molecular identifiers for immune sequencing clone quantification. Each CDR3 protein is one row after TCRdb ran MiXCR on the PCR reads. The repertoire consists of about 510,000 distinct CDR3 sequences, with about 20% occurring once and the leading ten covering approximately 0.84%. The sample consisted of naive CD8+ T cells from blood, with Jurkat cell RNA spiked in. The subset: FACS-sorted CD8+CD4-CCR7+CD45RA+ naive T cells. The receptor source for this set is a human donor in good health. Some libraries in this study had Jurkat cell RNA spiked in.

The rearrangement uses TRBV7-9 and TRBJ1-2; 10 nucleotides line up with TRBD1. Germline loops: CDR1 SEHNR, CDR2 FQNEAQ (reference sequence). The CDR3 runs to 22 residues. V was pared by 4 bases and J by 2 bases, with 25 bases of the junction left unmatched. DNA for the CDR3: TGTGCCAGCAGCTCGGATACCATTTGGGATGACAGGGGGCGCGGGGTCAACTATGGCTACACCTTC. This translates into CASSSDTIWDDRGRGVNYGYTF.

This clonotype was counted at least ten times. The CDR3 loop is CASSYGETEAFF. CDR3 DNA sequence: TGTGCCAGCAGCTACGGGGAAACTGAAGCTTTCTTT. The chain has TRBV7-9 and TRBJ1-1; D call uncertain. CDR3 size: 12 residues. Germline-derived CDR1 and CDR2 are SEHNR and FQNEAQ (reference sequence). V lost 4 bases, J lost 5 bases, and 8 bases lay in between.

This clonotype was counted a few times. This chain joins TRBV4-3 and TRBJ2-1, with 7 bases fitting TRBD2. Germline-derived CDR1 and CDR2 are LGHNA and YSLEER. Trimming at V came to 0 bases and at J to 9 bases, leaving 11 bases not matched to a gene. The length of the CDR3 is 16 residues. CDR3 DNA: TGCGCCAGCAGCCAAGAGTGGCTAGCGGTCTTGCCTGAGCAGTTCTTC. Translating gives CASSQEWLAVLPEQFF.

This clonotype appeared many times. The CDR3: CASSLVADLSTDTQYF. In DNA form, the CDR3 reads TGTGCCAGCAGTTTGGTCGCAGACCTTAGCACAGATACGCAGTATTTT. The chain carries TRBV27 and TRBJ2-3; D is ambiguous. Trimming removed 3 bases from V and 0 bases from J, with 13 bases in between. The CDR3 spans 16 residues. Germline values: CDR1 MNHEY, CDR2 SMNVEV (reference sequence).

This clonotype was seen at least ten times. The gene calls are TRBV20-1 and TRBJ1-2; 10 positions match TRBD1. Germline lookup yields CDR1 DFQATT and CDR2 SNEGSKA (reference sequence). With V trimmed by 1 base and J by 12 bases, 11 bases remained unmatched. The CDR3 runs to 14 residues. CDR3 in DNA: TGCAGTGCTAGAGTCCTCGGACAGGGGGTTGAGAACACCTTC. Its translation is CSARVLGQGVENTF.

Many counts were recorded for this clonotype. V gene TRBV7-6 combines with J gene TRBJ2-5; 7 bases line up with TRBD2. CDR3 size: 17 residues. Germline V gene sequence: CDR1 SGHVS, CDR2 FNYEAQ. The V segment lost 1 base and the J segment 0 bases; nucleotides outside the gene matches: 8. As DNA, the CDR3 is TGTGCCAGCAGCTTAGTGAGAGCGGGGTACTACCAAGAGACCCAGTACTTC. This translates into CASSLVRAGYYQETQYF.

This clonotype was counted ten times or more. This chain joins TRBV20-1 and TRBJ1-5; the D gene is possibly TRBD1 (6 bases). CDR1 and CDR2 (germline): DFQATT, SNEGSKA (reference sequence). Trimming pared 0 bases from V and 6 bases from J, leaving 15 bases between. There are 15 residues in the CDR3. CDR3 residues: CSAREGRGWGQPQHF. The CDR3 DNA is TGCAGTGCTAGAGAGGGCAGGGGTTGGGGTCAGCCCCAGCATTTT.

The J gene is TRBJ1-4, the V gene TRBV6-2 or TRBV6-3, with D possibly matching TRBD1 (5 bases). V lost 6 bases, J lost 14 bases, and 16 bases lay in between. CDR1 and CDR2 from the germline V gene are MNHEY and SVGEGT. The CDR3 runs to 12 residues. CDR3 region: CASSRTGGRLFF. CDR3 nucleotide sequence: TGTGCCAGCAGCCGAACGGGGGGGAGGCTGTTTTTT.

Remarks on this clonotype: This may arise from a read error, as a much more abundant clone is one base away. The rearrangement joins TRBV20-1 to TRBJ2-7; 9 bases map to TRBD1. Germline CDR1 is DFQATT and CDR2 is SNEGSKA (reference sequence). The CDR3 consists of 17 residues. Trimming took 3 bases from V and 1 from J; bases not matched to a gene: 13. In DNA form, the CDR3 reads TGCAGTGCTAGGGACCGGGACAGGGCAGTTGTGTCCTACGAGCAGTACTTC. Its translation: CSARDRDRAVVSYEQYF.

A few counts support this clonotype. CDR3 nucleotides: TGCAGTGCTAGAGGGAGCCGGGACAGGGTCTTCTACGAGCAGTACTTC. The encoded protein is CSARGSRDRVFYEQYF. This chain uses TRBV20-1 with TRBJ2-7; TRBD1 matches at 9 bases. The CDR3 totals 16 residues. CDR1 and CDR2 from the germline V gene are DFQATT and SNEGSKA (reference sequence). The junction had 10 bases not matched to a gene; V was cut back by 1 base and J by 3 bases.

V and J are TRBV9 and TRBJ1-1; no firm D call. Germline lookup yields CDR1 SGDLS and CDR2 YYNGEE. The CDR3 has 14 residues. Trimming removed 0 bases at V and 8 bases at J, with 14 bases between. The CDR3 DNA reads as TGTGCCAGCAGCGTAGGGTACGCCCCGGCCGAAGCTTTCTTT. Its protein product is CASSVGYAPAEAFF.

The chain links TRBV4-1 to TRBJ1-1; D is ambiguous. Germline CDR1 is MGHRA and CDR2 is YSYEKL. CDR3 length equals 15 residues. V lost 1 base and J lost 2, with 11 bases in between. CDR3 sequence: CASSQANTPNTEAFF. The DNA for the CDR3 is TGCGCCAGCAGCCAAGCAAACACCCCAAACACTGAAGCTTTCTTT.

The genes are TRBV25-1 and TRBJ2-5; D may be TRBD1 (6 bases). V dropped 8 bases and J dropped 5 bases, with 27 bases sitting between them. The CDR3 has 17 amino acids. Germline CDR1 is MGHDK and CDR2 is SYGVNS. The CDR3 nucleotides are TGTGCCAGCCGGATTCGCGGACAGCAGGATTTAGGGGAGACCCAGTACTTC. Protein sequence: CASRIRGQQDLGETQYF.

This clonotype was counted a few times. The chain uses TRBV13 and TRBJ2-3; 12 bases agree with TRBD2. The J segment lost 1 base and the V segment lost 4 bases, leaving 12 bases of the junction unmatched. CDR3 length equals 19 residues. CDR1 and CDR2 (germline): PRHDT, FYEKMQ (reference sequence). The CDR3 loop reads CASSSRTSGAGMGTDTQYF. The CDR3 bases are TGTGCCAGCAGCTCGCGGACTAGCGGGGCTGGTATGGGCACAGATACGCAGTATTTT.

Remarks on this clonotype: A much larger clone lies a single base off, so this may be a read error. The J gene is TRBJ2-7, the V gene TRBV28, with TRBD2 as a possible D gene (5 bases). Germline V gene data show CDR1 as MDHEN and CDR2 as SYDVKM. CDR3 length: 14 residues. Written as DNA, the CDR3 is TGTGCCGGCAGTTTCTTCCGGGACTCCTACGAGCAGTACTTC. Its protein product is CAGSFFRDSYEQYF.

This clonotype turned up a few times. The DNA of the CDR3 is TGTGCCAGCAGCTTGGAGGCCGACAGGTTGGAAGCCGTGGGCCACTTT. Its translation: CASSLEADRLEAVGHF. The chain is built from TRBV5-8 and TRBJ1-6; weak D call: TRBD1 (6 bases). Trimming shortened V by 0 bases and J by 18 bases, and 25 bases separated the two germline ends. Germline loops: CDR1 SGHTS, CDR2 YDEGEE. The CDR3 extends over 16 amino acids.

As regards this clonotype: Given a much more abundant clone one base away, this may be a read error. This sequence joins TRBV6-2 or TRBV6-3 and TRBJ1-5; 8 nucleotides agree with TRBD1. This CDR3 has 18 amino acids. Germline CDR1 and CDR2: MNHEY and SVGEGT. The CDR3 spells CASSPPDLGQGHNRPQHF. CDR3 DNA: TGTGCCAGCAGCCCGCCCGACTTAGGACAGGGCCACAATCGGCCCCAGCATTTT.

The rearrangement joins TRBV11-2 to TRBJ2-3; D possibly corresponds to TRBD2 (5 bases). There are 14 residues in the CDR3. The germline V gene encodes CDR1 SGHAT and CDR2 FQNNGV. V lost 5 bases and J 1 base, leaving 10 bases between the germline ends. The chain's CDR3 is CASSRQRGTDTQYF. The DNA for the CDR3 is TGTGCCAGCAGCCGGCAGAGGGGCACAGATACGCAGTATTTT.

This clonotype showed up just once. A much larger clone differs by one base, so this may be a read error. As the CDR3 is not closed by the conserved phenylalanine or tryptophan, this likely results from a read error. V usage is TRBV30 and J usage is TRBJ2-7; D remains unclear. There are 13 residues in the CDR3. The V end lost 4 bases, the J end lost 0 bases, and 10 bases lay between the germline ends. Germline V gives CDR1 GTSNPN, CDR2 SVGIG (reference sequence). The CDR3 spells CAWTNGDSYEQYL. The CDR3 DNA reads TGTGCCTGGACCAATGGGGACTCCTACGAGCAGTACCTC.